These 23 T cell receptor beta chains were all obtained from the same sample, sequenced in a study of blood T cell repertoires in COVID-19. Method: immunoSEQ multiplex PCR; TCRdb's copy keeps in-frame clones and lacks some. The table shows 150,000 or so clones, with about 88% occurring only once. The sequencing input was peripheral blood. These receptors originate from a man in his 60s with COVID-19, enrolled during active disease.

This clone was seen once. The chain couples TRBV19 to TRBJ1-5; D is unclear. The CDR3 length is 16 residues. Per the germline V gene, CDR1 is LNHDA and CDR2 is SQIVND (reference sequence). Deletions cut 4 bases from V and 2 bases from J, with 15 bases between. CDR3 nucleotides: TGTGCCAGTAGTACCTTCCCAAACGGTCGCAATCAGCCCCAGCATTTT. This encodes CASSTFPNGRNQPQHF.

This rearrangement joins TRBV7-9 to TRBJ2-3; a possible D gene is TRBD2 (6 bases). Per germline, CDR1 SEHNR and CDR2 FQNEAQ (reference sequence). V lost 6 bases and J 2 bases, leaving 12 bases between the germline ends. This CDR3 is built from 14 residues. This chain's CDR3 is CASRRLGITDTQYF. For the CDR3, the DNA is TGTGCCAGCAGGAGACTAGGGATCACAGATACGCAGTATTTT.

In DNA form, the CDR3 reads TGTGCCAGCACCCCCGCCCGGGGAACGTATGAAAAACTGTTTTTT. Translating it yields CASTPARGTYEKLFF. This rearrangement joins TRBV16 to TRBJ1-4, with D hard to call. The CDR3 length is 15 residues. CDR1 is KGHSY and CDR2 is FQNENV in the germline V gene. The ends were cut back, 7 bases at V and 6 bases at J, with 18 bases in the middle.

The chain links TRBV5-1 to TRBJ2-7, with TRBD1 identical over 7 bases. V lost 4 bases to trimming and J lost 3 bases; unmatched junction nucleotides: 10. Germline CDR1 reads SGHRS; CDR2 reads YFSETQ. CDR3 length: 15 amino acids. This CDR3 is CASSGGQSSYYEQYF. DNA for the CDR3: TGCGCCAGCAGCGGGGGACAGTCGTCCTACTACGAGCAGTACTTC.

The chain couples TRBV19 to TRBJ1-5; D uncertain. Germline CDR1 is LNHDA and CDR2 is SQIVND (reference sequence). The CDR3 loop spans 17 amino acids. V was shortened by 7 bases and J by 1 base, with 20 bases between the two germline ends. DNA for the CDR3: TGTGCCAGTACCAACCCGGCAGGTTATAGGAGCAATCAGCCCCAGCATTTT. It specifies CASTNPAGYRSNQPQHF. The full variable domain, in which reference TRBV19 and TRBJ1-5 provide the parts outside the CDR3, is DGGITQSPKYLFRKEGQNVTLSCEQNLNHDAMYWYRQDPGQGLRLIYYSQIVNDFQKGDIAEGYSVSREKKESFPLTVTSAQKNPTAFYLCASTNPAGYRSNQPQHFGDGTRLSIL.

The chain recombines TRBV30 with TRBJ1-5, with D maybe TRBD1 (6 bases). This CDR3 contains 14 residues. Germline CDR1 and CDR2: GTSNPN and SVGIG (reference sequence). V was shortened by 2 bases and J by 5 bases, with 13 bases between the two germline ends. The CDR3 region is CAWSRQGNHQPQHF. The CDR3 DNA is TGTGCCTGGAGTAGGCAGGGGAATCATCAGCCCCAGCATTTT.

V is TRBV5-1 and J is TRBJ1-1, with D possibly matching TRBD1 (5 bases). V shed 4 bases and J shed 0 bases, with 10 bases lying between them. Germline lookup yields CDR1 SGHRS and CDR2 YFSETQ. The CDR3 has 14 amino acids. The CDR3 here is CASSPGLMNTEAFF. CDR3 coding DNA: TGCGCCAGCAGCCCGGGACTCATGAACACTGAAGCTTTCTTT.

This clone has a single count. Its ends do not fully match the called genes, so a read error is possible. The chain recombines TRBV7-3 with TRBJ2-3, with TRBD2 matching 8 bases. This CDR3 spans 16 amino acids. CDR1 is SGHTA and CDR2 is FQGTGA in the germline V gene. CDR3 coding DNA: TGTGCCAGCAGTTTAAACCCGACTAGCGTAAGCGATACGCAGTATTTT. This translates into CASSLNPTSVSDTQYF.

This clone was seen only a few times. The chain's CDR3 is CASSNQQGVQPQHF. CDR3 in DNA: TGTGCCAGCAGTAACCAACAGGGGGTTCAGCCCCAGCATTTT. The chain couples TRBV6-5 to TRBJ1-5, with 8 bases matching TRBD1. The V and J ends lost 5 bases and 6 bases, in that order; junction bases with no gene match: 6. The CDR3 consists of 14 residues. Germline V gene sequence: CDR1 MNHEY, CDR2 SVGAGI.

V usage is TRBV5-1 and J usage is TRBJ2-7, with D uncertain. CDR1 is SGHRS, CDR2 YFSETQ, per germline. Trimming removed 6 bases at V and 2 bases at J, with 12 bases between. This CDR3 is built from 13 residues. CDR3 sequence: CASTKATTYEQYF. The CDR3 DNA reads TGCGCCAGCACTAAGGCTACTACCTACGAGCAGTACTTC.

V gene TRBV28 combines with J gene TRBJ1-4; a possible D gene is TRBD1 (5 bases). The CDR3 length is 15 residues. The V end was cut by 4 bases, the J end by 4 bases, with 13 bases between. Germline V lookup: CDR1 MDHEN, CDR2 SYDVKM. CDR3 bases: TGTGCCAGCAGTTGGGAGGGGTTGGGTAATGAAAAACTGTTTTTT. Residues: CASSWEGLGNEKLFF.

V is TRBV10-3 and J is TRBJ2-3; 7 bases are shared with TRBD1. CDR3 length equals 14 residues. The germline V gene has CDR1 ENHRY and CDR2 SYGVKD. V was clipped by 6 bases and J by 1 base; unmatched bases: 4. CDR3 DNA: TGTGCCATCAGAGGTGACAGGGGCACAGATACGCAGTATTTT. It codes for CAIRGDRGTDTQYF.

The J gene is TRBJ1-1, the V gene TRBV4-2; 7 bases are a match to TRBD1. Germline-derived CDR1 and CDR2 are LGHNA and YNFKEQ. The CDR3 is 15 amino acids. The V gene end was trimmed by 1 base and the J gene end by 7 bases; junction bases not matched to a gene: 9. CDR3 protein: CASSQAGTVSGEAFF. CDR3 bases: TGTGCCAGCAGCCAAGCCGGGACAGTAAGTGGTGAAGCTTTCTTT.

The rearrangement links TRBV7-8 to TRBJ2-1; 9 nucleotides align to TRBD2. J was trimmed by 5 bases and V by 4 bases; bases with no gene match: 9. The CDR3 is 16 residues long. Germline CDR1 is SGHVS and CDR2 is FQNEAQ. This CDR3 is CASSSTGLARNNEQFF. The CDR3 region has the DNA TGTGCCAGCAGCTCTACTGGACTAGCGAGAAACAATGAGCAGTTCTTC.

The rearrangement links TRBV10-3 to TRBJ2-5; D might be TRBD2 (6 bases). The V and J ends lost 4 bases and 5 bases respectively, with 11 bases between them. Germline V gene data show CDR1 as ENHRY and CDR2 as SYGVKD. The CDR3 covers 13 residues. In nucleotides, the CDR3 is TGTGCCATCAGTGCGGGAGAAGGTGAGACCCAGTACTTC. Amino acids: CAISAGEGETQYF.

This chain joins TRBV6-1 and TRBJ1-2; 7 bases fit TRBD1. This CDR3 is 13 amino acids long. The germline CDR1 and CDR2 sequences are MNHNS and SASEGT. The trim removed 3 bases at V and 6 bases at J, leaving 4 bases unmatched. CDR3 sequence reads: CASSDRGLNGYTF. For the CDR3, the DNA is TGTGCCAGCAGTGATAGGGGGCTGAATGGCTACACCTTC.

The chain is built from TRBV10-3 and TRBJ1-1; tentatively, D is TRBD1 (5 bases). V lost 0 bases to trimming and J lost 5 bases, with 7 bases between them. Germline CDR1 and CDR2: ENHRY and SYGVKD. The CDR3 runs 13 residues. The CDR3 spells CAISESRTTEAFF. Here the CDR3 DNA reads TGTGCCATCAGTGAGTCGAGGACAACTGAAGCTTTCTTT.

The CDR3 nucleotides are TGTGCCAGCAAGCCCGCGGGGGGCAATGAAAAACTGTTTTTT. As protein: CASKPAGGNEKLFF. The chain carries TRBV28 and TRBJ1-4, with a tentative D call TRBD1 (6 bases). V gave up 7 bases and J gave up 5 bases, with 14 bases separating them. The CDR3 has 14 amino acids. Germline V gene sequence: CDR1 MDHEN, CDR2 SYDVKM.

This chain uses TRBV9 with TRBJ1-2; TRBD1 agrees at 7 bases. The CDR3 covers 15 residues. Germline lookup yields CDR1 SGDLS and CDR2 YYNGEE. V lost 3 bases, J lost 8 bases, and 13 bases stayed unmatched. CDR3 in amino acids: CASSEDGTGVGGYTF. The CDR3 nucleotides read TGTGCCAGCAGCGAGGACGGAACAGGGGTTGGAGGCTACACCTTC.

V is TRBV11-3 and J is TRBJ2-2; 8 positions agree with TRBD1. The CDR3 loop spans 15 amino acids. CDR1 and CDR2 (germline): SGHNT, YENEEA. Unmatched junction bases numbered 5, after V lost 5 bases and J lost 3 bases. CDR3 in DNA: TGTGCCAGCAGCCCTATGACAGGGGACACCGGGGAGCTGTTTTTT. Amino acid sequence: CASSPMTGDTGELFF. Together with reference TRBV11-3 and TRBJ2-2, the CDR3 gives the full variable domain: EAGVVQSPRYKIIEKKQPVAFWCNPISGHNTLYWYLQNLGQGPELLIRYENEEAVDDSQLPKDRFSAERLKGVDSTLKIQPAELGDSAVYLCASSPMTGDTGELFFGEGSRLTVL.

This clone showed up just a few times. The chain carries TRBV19 and TRBJ1-1, with a tentative D call TRBD1 (6 bases). Deletions cut 6 bases from V and 11 bases from J, with 19 bases between. The CDR3 is made up of 13 amino acids. Germline assignment: CDR1 LNHDA and CDR2 SQIVND (reference sequence). CDR3 coding DNA: TGTGCCAGTAGCACCCAGTGGGGGCTGGGGGCTTTCTTT. It codes for CASSTQWGLGAFF.

As to this clone: At the DNA level, this CDR3 is encoded by other sequences in the same sample as well. The chain employs TRBV11-3 and TRBJ1-1; D might be TRBD1 (5 bases). CDR1 and CDR2 from the germline V gene are SGHNT and YENEEA. This CDR3 has 14 residues. V dropped 1 base and J dropped 2 bases, with 8 bases sitting between them. In DNA, the CDR3 is TGTGCCAGCAGCTTAGGCGGGGGAAACACTGAAGCTTTCTTT. Translation: CASSLGGGNTEAFF.

The CDR3 loop reads CSVDGRGYYQETQYF. DNA of the CDR3: TGCAGCGTTGACGGACGGGGGTACTACCAAGAGACCCAGTACTTC. V is TRBV29-1 and J is TRBJ2-5, with D perhaps matching TRBD2 (6 bases). The CDR3 sequence is 15 residues long. CDR1 and CDR2 (germline): SQVTM, ANQGSEA. Trimming removed 3 bases at V and 0 bases at J, with 14 bases between.